This record covers a single T cell receptor (beta chain). This clone was observed a handful of times. The specificity of this receptor is unknown. No quality values exist for individual bases; no much larger clone is one base distant. This sample was taken from a study of beta chain features in type 1 diabetes (dated 2018 in TCRdb). For the wider study: Patients and healthy donors did not differ in mean age, gender distribution, total cell number or subset yield. A total of 107,917,701 sorted cells were examined across all samples, and RNA yield correlated strongly with the number of cells per subset. The study compared the TCRB repertoires of sorted circulating CD4+ T cell subsets in recently diagnosed type 1 diabetes patients with those in matched healthy donors. Whereas all 30 or so donors provided naive and central memory subsets, regulatory and stem cell-like memory subsets were isolated from just 8 patients and roughly 8 healthy donors.

A single peripheral blood draw of around 0.11 L on average was collected from each donor into heparinised tubes. Naive, central memory, regulatory and stem cell-like memory CD4+ T cells were sorted on a BD FACSAria II using a panel including CD45RO, CCR7, CD25, CD127, CD95 and CD27. A purity above 98% was achieved for all sorted populations. PBMCs were isolated immediately by Lymphoprep density gradient centrifugation and stained directly without culture. So that batch effects would be minimized, each experiment stained and sorted samples in pairs, pairing one healthy donor with one patient. The junction carries 8 bases between V and J, which are trimmed by 2 bases and 4 bases respectively. CDR1 and CDR2, looked up from the germline V gene, are SQVTM and ANQGSEA. Reading from cysteine to phenylalanine, the CDR3 counts 12 amino acids. Only CDR3 DNA is held: 36 bases, read in frame from base 1. The entire isolated RNA was reverse transcribed using the High Capacity cDNA Reverse Transcription Kit, and thus expressed TCRB transcripts were sequenced. Naive, central memory and regulatory T cell samples underwent deep immunoSEQ sequencing, averaging around 3.6 million total reads per sample. Sorted cells were lysed in RLT buffer and RNA was extracted with DNase-treated RNeasy Micro or Mini kits, depending on cell number. Each cell subset was processed on its own to prevent cross-contamination, while patient and healthy donor samples were processed together. Using the immunoSEQ multiplex PCR, TCRB sequences were amplified from cDNA into 87-bp fragments spanning the CDR3 region. Amplicons were sequenced on the Illumina HiSeq platform. The source study handled its data this way. PCR bias was corrected computationally using synthetic template baselines, and reads within Hamming distance 2 were collapsed, with unmergeable singletons discarded. Reads were aligned against IMGT to assign V, D and J genes, CDR3 length and insertions or deletions at six rearrangement sites. Within each subset, clonotype counts were normalized to sorted cell number, and only after that were true diversity and Gini coefficients computed with the tcR R package. The overlap coefficient, calculated on TCRB nucleotide sequences, was used to quantify repertoire sharing. As a proxy for the pre-selection repertoire, out-of-frame TCRB sequences from naive cells were analyzed. The immuneACCESS repertoire file appears here via TCRdb, limited to in-frame rearrangements. These files lack a portion of the clones; in checked studies, under half of the deficit traces to unresolved V genes, and the cause of the others is not known. The DNA gave D and trimming, while V, J and clone size come from that table. The table for this sample lists about 470,000 clones; approximately 31% of them were counted only once. The ten biggest clones cover more than 0.055% of the sample.

On the study overall, not on this receptor specifically: The naive, central memory and regulatory TCRB repertoires appeared to resemble one another more closely among patients than among healthy donors. Only small numbers of individuals were included in the HLA sub-analyses, which left unresolved whether HLA type had any influence on TCRB rearrangement. Because cDNA rather than genomic DNA was sequenced, highly expressing activated cells could have been over-represented, although no difference in activation and CD3 levels was found between groups. Type 1 diabetes patients showed a moderate but significant shortening of TCRB CDR3 length in all four CD4+ subsets. At VDJ recombination sites, patients with type 1 diabetes made fewer insertions and deleted more nucleotides, a pattern implying thymic rearrangement abnormalities. Shorter templates might have been favored by PCR, but patient and control samples were amplified and corrected together, so both groups would have been affected equally by any skew.

The chain joins TRBV29-1 to TRBJ1-1; a tentative D match to TRBD1 spans 5 bases. The sequence was collected from a man between 18 and 35 years old in good health. Sample: naive CD4+ T cells from blood. The cell subset or site tag for this specimen amounts to: true naive CD4+ T cells. At the DNA level, the sequence is TGCAGCGTTGAACGGGGGAGCACTGAAGCTTTCTTT. It is translated as CSVERGSTEAFF.